This T cell receptor (beta chain) was obtained from a study of T cells expressing NK-cell markers. Study background: From sorted CD3+CD56+NKG2C+, CD3+CD56+NKG2C- and CD3+CD56-NKG2C+ T cells came the TCR beta repertoires. Seven of the eight sequenced donors were classified as HCMV-seropositive, and one was classified as seronegative. Regarding the study as a whole: The study found dominant NKG2C+ clonotypes at about 1.0-7.0% of CD8+ T cells in over five donors.

TCRdb derives one entry per CDR3 protein from the 5' RACE reads, leaving out DNA. The sample holds 300,000 to 500,000 distinct CDR3 sequences. Germline V gene sequence: CDR1 LGHDT, CDR2 YNNKEL (reference sequence). The CDR3 is 13 residues long. With regard to this clonotype: Its specificity is unknown.

The rearrangement uses TRBV3-1 and TRBJ2-1; the TRBD1 assignment by TCRdb is unverifiable without DNA. Sequenced material: blood T cells: a sorted CD56 or NKG2C T cell subset, CD4+ or CD8+ T cells, or bulk PBMC T cells (not recorded which). The receptor was derived from a woman between 45 and 65 years old in good health. CDR3: CASSQPPNGEQFF.